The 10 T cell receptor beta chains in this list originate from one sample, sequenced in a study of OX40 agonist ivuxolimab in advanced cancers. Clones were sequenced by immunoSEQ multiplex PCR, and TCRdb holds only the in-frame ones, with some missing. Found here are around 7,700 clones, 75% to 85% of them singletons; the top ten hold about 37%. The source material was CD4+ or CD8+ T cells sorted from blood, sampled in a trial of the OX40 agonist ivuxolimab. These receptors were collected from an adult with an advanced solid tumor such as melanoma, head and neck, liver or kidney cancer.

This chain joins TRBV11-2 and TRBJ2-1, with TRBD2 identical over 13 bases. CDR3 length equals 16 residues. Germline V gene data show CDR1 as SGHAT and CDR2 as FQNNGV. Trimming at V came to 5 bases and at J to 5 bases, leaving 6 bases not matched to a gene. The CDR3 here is CASSARGTSGDNEQFF. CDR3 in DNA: TGTGCCAGCAGCGCCCGCGGGACTAGCGGGGACAATGAGCAGTTCTTC.

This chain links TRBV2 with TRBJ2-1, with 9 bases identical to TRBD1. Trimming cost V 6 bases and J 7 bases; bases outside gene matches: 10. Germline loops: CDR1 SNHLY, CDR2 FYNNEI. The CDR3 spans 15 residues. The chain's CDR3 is CASSVPGQGWNEQFF. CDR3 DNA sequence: TGTGCCAGCAGCGTGCCGGGACAGGGTTGGAATGAGCAGTTCTTC.

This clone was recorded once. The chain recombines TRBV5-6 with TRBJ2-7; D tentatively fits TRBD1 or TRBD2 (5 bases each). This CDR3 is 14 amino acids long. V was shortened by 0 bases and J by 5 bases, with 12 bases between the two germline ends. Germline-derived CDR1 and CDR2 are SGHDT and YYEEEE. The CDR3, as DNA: TGTGCCAGCAGCTTGGGAGGGGCCCTCCACGAGCAGTACTTC. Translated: CASSLGGALHEQYF. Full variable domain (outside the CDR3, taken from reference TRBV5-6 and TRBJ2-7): DAGVTQSPTHLIKTRGQQVTLRCSPKSGHDTVSWYQQALGQGPQFIFQYYEEEERQRGNFPDRFSGHQFPNYSSELNVNALLLGDSALYLCASSLGGALHEQYFGPGTRLTVT.

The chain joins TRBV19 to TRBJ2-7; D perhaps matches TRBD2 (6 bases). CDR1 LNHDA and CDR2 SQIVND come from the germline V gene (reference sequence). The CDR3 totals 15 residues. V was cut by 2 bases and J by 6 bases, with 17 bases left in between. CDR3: CASSISAGPLVEQYF. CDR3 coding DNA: TGTGCCAGTAGTATATCCGCGGGACCACTAGTCGAGCAGTACTTC. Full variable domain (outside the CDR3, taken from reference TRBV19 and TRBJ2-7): DGGITQSPKYLFRKEGQNVTLSCEQNLNHDAMYWYRQDPGQGLRLIYYSQIVNDFQKGDIAEGYSVSREKKESFPLTVTSAQKNPTAFYLCASSISAGPLVEQYFGPGTRLTVT.

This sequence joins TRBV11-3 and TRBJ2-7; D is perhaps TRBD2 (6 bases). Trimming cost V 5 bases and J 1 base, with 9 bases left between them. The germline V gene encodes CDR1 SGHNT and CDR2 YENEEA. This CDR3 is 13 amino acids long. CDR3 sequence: CASSRSGSYEQYF. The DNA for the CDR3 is TGTGCCAGCAGCCGTAGCGGTTCCTACGAGCAGTACTTC. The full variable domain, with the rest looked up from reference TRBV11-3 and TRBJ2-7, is EAGVVQSPRYKIIEKKQPVAFWCNPISGHNTLYWYLQNLGQGPELLIRYENEEAVDDSQLPKDRFSAERLKGVDSTLKIQPAELGDSAVYLCASSRSGSYEQYFGPGTRLTVT.

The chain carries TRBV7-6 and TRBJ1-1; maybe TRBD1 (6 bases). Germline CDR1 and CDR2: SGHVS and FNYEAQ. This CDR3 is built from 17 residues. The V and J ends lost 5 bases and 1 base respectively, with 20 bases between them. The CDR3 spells CASSHNGWQGRNTEAFF. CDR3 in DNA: TGTGCCAGCAGCCACAACGGATGGCAGGGGCGGAACACTGAAGCTTTCTTT.

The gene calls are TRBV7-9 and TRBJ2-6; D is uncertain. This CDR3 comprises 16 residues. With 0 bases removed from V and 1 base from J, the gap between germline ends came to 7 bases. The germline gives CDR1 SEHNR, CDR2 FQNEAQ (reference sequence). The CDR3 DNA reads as TGTGCCAGCAGCTTAGCGGCGGTTTCTGGGGCCAACGTCCTGACTTTC. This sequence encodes CASSLAAVSGANVLTF.

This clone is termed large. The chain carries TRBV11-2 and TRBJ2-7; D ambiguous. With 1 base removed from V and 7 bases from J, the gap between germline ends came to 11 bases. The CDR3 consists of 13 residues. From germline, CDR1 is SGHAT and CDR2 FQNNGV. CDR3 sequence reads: CASSLGGLREQYF. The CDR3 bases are TGTGCCAGCAGCTTAGGGGGATTACGAGAGCAGTACTTC.

The CDR3 is CASSPWSGEGELFF. CDR3 in DNA: TGTGCCAGCAGTCCCTGGTCAGGGGAGGGGGAGCTGTTTTTT. The V and J genes are TRBV6-5 and TRBJ2-2; D perhaps matches TRBD1 (6 bases). The CDR3 runs 14 residues. The V end was cut by 5 bases, the J end by 8 bases, with 15 bases between. Germline V lookup: CDR1 MNHEY, CDR2 SVGAGI.

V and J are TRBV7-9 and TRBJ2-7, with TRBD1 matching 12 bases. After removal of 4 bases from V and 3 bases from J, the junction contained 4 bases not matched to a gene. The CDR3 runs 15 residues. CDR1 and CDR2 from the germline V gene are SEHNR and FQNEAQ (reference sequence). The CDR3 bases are TGTGCCAGCAGCTCAGGGACAGGGGGCGTCTACGAGCAGTACTTC. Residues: CASSSGTGGVYEQYF.